The sequence of this T cell receptor beta chain was determined in a study of T cell responses to AZD1222 COVID-19 vaccine. Method: immunoSEQ multiplex PCR; TCRdb's copy keeps in-frame clones and lacks some. The table lists over 100,000 clones, more than 75% of them singletons, with 20% to 25% in the top ten. Germline V gene sequence: CDR1 SGHDT, CDR2 YYEEEE. The length of the CDR3 is 16 residues. The V end was cut by 2 bases, the J end by 1 base, with 15 bases between. This clone was counted once. The source material was peripheral blood, sampled on day 0 of AZD1222 vaccination. The chain links TRBV5-6 to TRBJ2-5; the D call may be TRBD1 or TRBD2 (6 bases each). The receptor was isolated from an adult in good health. The CDR3 region has the DNA TGTGCCAGCAGCTTTCTTCTAGGGGGGACCCAAGAGACCCAGTACTTC. This translates into CASSFLLGGTQETQYF.